This T cell receptor (beta chain) originates from a study of response to subunit inactivated influenza vaccine. Each CDR3 protein is one row after TCRdb ran MiXCR on the RT-PCR reads. The sample lists about 540,000 distinct CDR3 sequences, roughly 25% seen once, with roughly 2.8% in the top ten. The V and J ends lost 4 bases and 4 bases, in that order; junction bases with no gene match: 16. The CDR3 runs to 18 residues. CDR1 is SGHAT, CDR2 FQNNGV, per germline. This sample was shared with a second study, whose subject was T cells expressing NK-cell markers. That publication notes: For TCR beta, cDNA was produced by 5'RACE template switching with UMIs.

Sequenced here: CD4+ T cells sorted from PBMCs, sampled about 12 days after vaccination. The sequence was obtained from a man in his fifties who received an inactivated influenza vaccine. The rearrangement uses TRBV11-2 and TRBJ2-7; 10 nucleotides align to TRBD1. The CDR3 sequence: CASSWDRGRALTPYEQYF. CDR3 in DNA: TGTGCCAGCAGCTGGGACAGGGGTAGGGCCCTAACCCCTTACGAGCAGTACTTC.